These 22 T cell receptor beta chains were all obtained from the same sample, sequenced in a study of blood T cell repertoires in COVID-19. Sequencing used immunoSEQ multiplex PCR; TCRdb keeps in-frame clones, though not all of them. The data hold 60,000 or so clones, with over 70% observed a single time. The sequencing sample was made of peripheral blood. The receptors here all came from a man between 25 and 39 years old with COVID-19, enrolled during active disease.

In this sample, this clone turned up many times. The chain has TRBV10-2 and TRBJ2-3; TRBD2 aligns across 7 bases. CDR3 length: 14 residues. Germline V gives CDR1 WSHSY, CDR2 SAAADI. The V and J ends lost 6 bases and 1 base, in that order; junction bases with no gene match: 4. CDR3 DNA sequence: TGCGCCAGCAGCCCAGCGGGACGCACAGATACGCAGTATTTT. Its protein product is CASSPAGRTDTQYF.

The chain has TRBV27 and TRBJ2-7, with 8 bases lining up with TRBD2. Germline V CDR1 and CDR2: MNHEY, SMNVEV (reference sequence). The CDR3 has 13 residues. The ends lost 2 bases at V and 4 bases at J; junction bases unmatched: 1. The CDR3 coding sequence is TGTGCCAGCAGTTTAACTAGCGGATACGAGCAGTACTTC. This codes for CASSLTSGYEQYF.

This chain links TRBV28 with TRBJ2-6, with 9 positions matching TRBD1. The CDR3 spans 16 residues. Germline CDR1 reads MDHEN; CDR2 reads SYDVKM. V was clipped by 11 bases and J by 0 bases; unmatched bases: 8. CDR3 DNA: TGTGCCTCCACGGGACAGGGTTTCTCTGGGGCCAACGTCCTGACTTTC. It translates to CASTGQGFSGANVLTF.

The rearrangement uses TRBV20-1 and TRBJ2-3, with D hard to call. The CDR3 covers 15 residues. The germline V gene has CDR1 DFQATT and CDR2 SNEGSKA (reference sequence). The V gene lost 3 bases and the J gene lost 2 bases, with 15 bases spanning the gap. The chain's CDR3 is CSASLTGDSTDTQYF. The CDR3 nucleotides are TGCAGTGCTAGTCTCACTGGAGATTCCACAGATACGCAGTATTTT.

The genes are TRBV3-1 (or the pseudogene TRBV3-2) and TRBJ1-1; no firm D call. The germline V gene has CDR1 LGHDT and CDR2 YNNKEL (reference sequence). CDR3 size: 12 residues. Trimming stripped 7 bases from V and 4 bases from J, with 10 bases between. The CDR3: CASTRPGTEAFF. For the CDR3, the DNA is TGTGCCAGCACCCGACCAGGCACTGAAGCTTTCTTT.

The V call is TRBV5-6, the J call TRBJ1-1, with D perhaps TRBD1 (5 bases). V lost 4 bases and J lost 4, with 17 bases in between. From germline, CDR1 is SGHDT and CDR2 YYEEEE. The CDR3 covers 15 residues. The CDR3 bases are TGTGCCAGCAGCGTGCCCGGGACTATCGGCACTGAAGCTTTCTTT. Amino acid sequence: CASSVPGTIGTEAFF.

V gene TRBV6-1 combines with J gene TRBJ1-1, with D uncertain. The CDR3 has 13 amino acids. V was cut by 2 bases and J by 1 base, with 5 bases left in between. Per the germline V gene, CDR1 is MNHNS and CDR2 is SASEGT. CDR3 DNA sequence: TGTGCCAGCAGTGAACACAAGAACACTGAAGCTTTCTTT. This codes for CASSEHKNTEAFF.

CDR3 in DNA: TGTGCCAGCAGCTTGGGATCCCCTCTCAAGCGGGGGGCCTACGAGCAGTACTTC. This sequence encodes CASSLGSPLKRGAYEQYF. This chain joins TRBV5-6 and TRBJ2-7; 9 bases align to TRBD2. CDR1 is SGHDT and CDR2 is YYEEEE in the germline V gene. The V gene end was trimmed by 0 bases and the J gene end by 2 bases; junction bases not matched to a gene: 12. This CDR3 has 18 amino acids.

The CDR3, as DNA: TGTGCCAGCAGTTCCGCAGCCTTCGACACAAACTATGGCTACACCTTC. It specifies CASSSAAFDTNYGYTF. The genes are TRBV27 and TRBJ1-2; no firm D call. The germline V gene has CDR1 MNHEY and CDR2 SMNVEV (reference sequence). The CDR3 is made up of 16 amino acids. V was shortened by 4 bases and J by 2 bases, with 17 bases between the two germline ends.

V usage is TRBV7-3 and J usage is TRBJ2-3; D remains ambiguous. Germline V gives CDR1 SGHTA, CDR2 FQGTGA. With 5 bases removed from V and 2 bases from J, the gap between germline ends came to 11 bases. CDR3 length equals 14 residues. The CDR3 reads CASSRMRNTDTQYF. CDR3 bases: TGTGCCAGCAGCAGGATGCGGAACACAGATACGCAGTATTTT. Full variable domain (outside the CDR3, taken from reference TRBV7-3 and TRBJ2-3): GAGVSQTPSNKVTEKGKYVELRCDPISGHTALYWYRQSLGQGPEFLIYFQGTGAADDSGLPNDRFFAVRPEGSVSTLKIQRTERGDSAVYLCASSRMRNTDTQYFGPGTRLTVL.

V is TRBV28 and J is TRBJ2-2; TRBD2 agrees at 11 bases. The CDR3 consists of 16 residues. Unmatched junction bases numbered 7, after V lost 5 bases and J lost 5 bases. Germline V gene data show CDR1 as MDHEN and CDR2 as SYDVKM. CDR3 sequence reads: CASSPPTSGGTGELFF. The CDR3 DNA sequence: TGTGCCAGCAGTCCCCCAACTAGCGGGGGTACCGGGGAGCTGTTTTTT.

The CDR3 region has the DNA TGTGCCAGTAGATATTCAGGGGACGCTGAAGCTTTCTTT. It yields the protein CASRYSGDAEAFF. The rearrangement uses TRBV19 and TRBJ1-1, with D possibly matching TRBD1 (6 bases). V lost 6 bases and J lost 6, with 14 bases in between. This CDR3 contains 13 residues. Germline assignment: CDR1 LNHDA and CDR2 SQIVND (reference sequence).

J is TRBJ2-7 and V is TRBV11-2, with 13 bases aligning to TRBD2. Germline-derived CDR1 and CDR2 are SGHAT and FQNNGV. The CDR3 covers 17 residues. V gave up 1 base and J gave up 5 bases; unmatched junction bases: 8. This CDR3 is CASSLVQFGLAGDEQYF. As DNA, the CDR3 is TGTGCCAGCAGCTTAGTACAGTTTGGACTAGCGGGAGACGAGCAGTACTTC.

The chain is built from TRBV28 and TRBJ1-2; unclear D gene. Germline CDR1 MDHEN, CDR2 SYDVKM. V was trimmed by 2 bases and J by 4 bases, leaving 8 bases between them. CDR3 length: 13 amino acids. CDR3 sequence (DNA): TGTGCCAGCAGTTTACAGAGCGTCTATGGCTACACCTTC. Its protein product is CASSLQSVYGYTF.

This clone was found once. Within the sample, other DNA sequences also encode this same CDR3. J is TRBJ2-7 and V is TRBV5-1; possibly TRBD2 for D (5 bases). This CDR3 contains 14 residues. V was shortened by 2 bases and J by 0 bases, with 9 bases between the two germline ends. Germline values: CDR1 SGHRS, CDR2 YFSETQ. In DNA, the CDR3 is TGCGCCAGCAGCTTAGGTGGGAGCTCCTACGAGCAGTACTTC. This codes for CASSLGGSSYEQYF.

The genes are TRBV30 and TRBJ1-5; a weak D match, TRBD1 (6 bases). V was trimmed by 1 base and J by 0 bases, leaving 13 bases between them. CDR3 size: 16 residues. Germline CDR1 GTSNPN, CDR2 SVGIG (reference sequence). The CDR3 region is CAWSADRLYSNQPQHF. In nucleotides, the CDR3 is TGTGCCTGGAGTGCCGACAGGCTCTATAGCAATCAGCCCCAGCATTTT.

V usage is TRBV20-1 and J usage is TRBJ1-4, with a weak D call TRBD1 (5 bases). Trimming took 3 bases from V and 4 from J, leaving 15 bases between them. Germline V lookup: CDR1 DFQATT, CDR2 SNEGSKA (reference sequence). This CDR3 contains 15 residues. CDR3 coding DNA: TGCAGTGCTAGTCCGATTCAGGGTGATAATGAAAAACTGTTTTTT. This sequence encodes CSASPIQGDNEKLFF.

This clone was seen a few times. CDR3: CASSFSSGSRTGELFF. CDR3 nucleotide sequence: TGTGCCAGCAGTTTTTCTAGCGGGAGTAGGACCGGGGAGCTGTTTTTT. This chain connects TRBV28 to TRBJ2-2, with 10 bases aligning to TRBD2. V lost 3 bases, J lost 5 bases, and 6 bases stayed unmatched. CDR3 length: 16 amino acids. Germline values: CDR1 MDHEN, CDR2 SYDVKM. Full variable domain (remainder filled in from reference TRBV28 and TRBJ2-2): DVKVTQSSRYLVKRTGEKVFLECVQDMDHENMFWYRQDPGLGLRLIYFSYDVKMKEKGDIPEGYSVSREKKERFSLILESASTNQTSMYLCASSFSSGSRTGELFFGEGSRLTVL.

This clone showed up just a few times. As DNA, the CDR3 is TGTGCCAGCAGCCTCTGGGGGCCCCACTACGAGCAGTACTTC. Translating it yields CASSLWGPHYEQYF. The rearrangement joins TRBV6-5 to TRBJ2-7; D may be TRBD1 (6 bases). The germline gives CDR1 MNHEY, CDR2 SVGAGI. This CDR3 region has 14 residues. Deletions cut 6 bases from V and 3 bases from J, with 15 bases between.

The chain couples TRBV7-6 to TRBJ1-6; D remains ambiguous. This CDR3 contains 15 residues. Germline CDR1 and CDR2: SGHVS and FNYEAQ. Trimming left V 5 bases short and J 6 bases short, with 14 bases between. CDR3 protein: CASSQRPDRNSPLHF. CDR3 in DNA: TGTGCCAGCAGCCAGAGGCCAGATCGTAATTCACCCCTCCACTTT.

The chain combines TRBV5-1 with TRBJ1-6, with D hard to call. The CDR3 is 17 residues long. From germline, CDR1 is SGHRS and CDR2 YFSETQ. Trimming cost V 0 bases and J 7 bases, with 17 bases left between them. As DNA, the CDR3 is TGCGCCAGCAGCTTGGCCCAGAGGCCCGTCGGGAATTCACCCCTCCACTTT. This translates into CASSLAQRPVGNSPLHF.

The V gene is TRBV2, the J gene TRBJ2-7; D is perhaps TRBD2 (7 bases). Germline CDR1 reads SNHLY; CDR2 reads FYNNEI. The CDR3 length is 14 residues. V lost 4 bases and J lost 6, with 16 bases in between. The CDR3 loop reads CASSVARGGSEQYF. The CDR3 bases are TGTGCCAGCAGTGTCGCTAGGGGGGGCTCCGAGCAGTACTTC.